The 21 T cell receptor beta chains below all came from one sample that was sequenced in a study of blood T cell repertoires in COVID-19. The table came from immunoSEQ multiplex PCR; TCRdb's copy has only in-frame clones and leaves some out. This table holds under 450,000 clones, around 87% found once. Sequences were obtained from PBMCs or T cells enriched from blood (not recorded which). All receptors derive from a man aged 25 to 40 who had recovered from COVID-19.

V and J are TRBV4-2 and TRBJ1-4, with 7 bases that match TRBD1. The CDR3 extends over 16 amino acids. CDR1 and CDR2 (germline): LGHNA, YNFKEQ. V was pared by 0 bases and J by 7 bases, with 8 bases of the junction left unmatched. The CDR3 bases are TGTGCCAGCAGCCAAGAAAAGGCAGGGGGTTCTGAAAAACTGTTTTTT. It is translated as CASSQEKAGGSEKLFF.

This clone was detected only once. J is TRBJ1-5 and V is TRBV5-6; 9 nucleotides match TRBD1. The V gene's germline CDR1 is SGHDT and CDR2 YYEEEE. The J segment lost 5 bases and the V segment lost 0 bases, leaving 6 bases of the junction unmatched. The CDR3 has 16 residues. The CDR3 loop is CASSLATGQGYQPQHF. The DNA of the CDR3 is TGTGCCAGCAGCTTGGCCACGGGACAGGGTTATCAGCCCCAGCATTTT.

The V and J genes are TRBV19 and TRBJ1-3; a possible D gene is TRBD1 (6 bases). The CDR3 consists of 14 residues. CDR1 is LNHDA and CDR2 is SQIVND in the germline V gene (reference sequence). The V gene lost 7 bases and the J gene lost 1 base, with 11 bases spanning the gap. The CDR3: CASKDSRSGNTIYF. The CDR3 DNA is TGTGCCAGTAAGGACAGCAGGTCTGGAAACACCATATATTTT.

This rearrangement joins TRBV3-1 (or the pseudogene TRBV3-2) to TRBJ2-1, with D perhaps TRBD2 (5 bases). CDR1 is LGHDT, CDR2 YNNKEL, per germline (reference sequence). The CDR3 is 13 residues long. V was pared by 3 bases and J by 12 bases, with 15 bases between. The CDR3 region is CASSHVEGIGQFF. DNA for the CDR3: TGTGCCAGCAGCCATGTAGAGGGAATTGGGCAGTTCTTC.

V usage is TRBV27 and J usage is TRBJ2-1, with 10 bases aligning to TRBD2. The CDR3 totals 16 residues. Germline V CDR1 and CDR2: MNHEY, SMNVEV (reference sequence). V dropped 5 bases and J dropped 9; count of bases not matched to a gene: 13. In DNA form, the CDR3 reads TGTGCCAGCAGTCCCAGTCGAAGCGGGGGGGCGGGTGAGCAGTTCTTC. Protein: CASSPSRSGGAGEQFF.

V and J are TRBV7-2 and TRBJ1-4; possible D gene TRBD1, 6 bases. The CDR3 runs 15 residues. CDR1 and CDR2 (germline): SGHTA, FQGNSA. V gave up 2 bases and J gave up 3 bases, with 10 bases separating them. CDR3 bases: TGTGCCAGCAGCTTAATGGGACACTCTAATGAAAAACTGTTTTTT. Its protein is CASSLMGHSNEKLFF. Variable domain in full (rest from reference TRBV7-2 and TRBJ1-4): GAGVSQSPSNKVTEKGKDVELRCDPISGHTALYWYRQSLGQGLEFLIYFQGNSAPDKSGLPSDRFSAERTGGSVSTLTIQRTQQEDSAVYLCASSLMGHSNEKLFFGSGTQLSVL.

CDR3 coding DNA: TGTGCCAGCAGCTTAGTGGACAGGGGCGCCTACGAGCAGTACTTC. Protein: CASSLVDRGAYEQYF. This chain uses TRBV11-2 with TRBJ2-7, with 9 positions matching TRBD1. The CDR3 runs to 15 residues. V lost 1 base to trimming and J lost 2 bases; unmatched junction nucleotides: 3. CDR1 is SGHAT and CDR2 is FQNNGV in the germline V gene.

This clone has more than one count but fewer than ten. V usage is TRBV30 and J usage is TRBJ1-2, with TRBD1 matching 7 bases. Germline V lookup: CDR1 GTSNPN, CDR2 SVGIG (reference sequence). With 8 bases clipped from V and 0 bases from J, the junction kept 9 bases outside the gene matches. The CDR3 is 14 residues long. The chain's CDR3 is CAETNRGANYGYTF. In nucleotides, the CDR3 is TGTGCCGAAACAAACAGGGGAGCTAACTATGGCTACACCTTC.

This clone has just one count. This chain links TRBV30 with TRBJ2-3, with D tentatively TRBD2 (6 bases). Trimming shortened V by 2 bases and J by 5 bases, and 20 bases separated the two germline ends. CDR3 size: 16 residues. CDR1 and CDR2 (germline): GTSNPN, SVGIG (reference sequence). CDR3 protein: CAWSPSIAGGRDTQYF. CDR3 nucleotide sequence: TGTGCCTGGAGTCCCTCAATAGCAGGAGGGCGAGATACGCAGTATTTT.

The chain uses TRBV7-9 and TRBJ2-3; D may be TRBD1 (5 bases). Trimming removed 6 bases from V and 4 bases from J, with 20 bases in between. The germline V gene has CDR1 SEHNR and CDR2 FQNEAQ (reference sequence). The CDR3 has 16 residues. CDR3 amino acids: CASSPPGKPAPDTQYF. The CDR3 DNA sequence: TGTGCCAGCAGTCCCCCAGGGAAGCCAGCACCAGATACGCAGTATTTT.

J is TRBJ1-1 and V is TRBV10-3; unclear D gene. The germline V gene encodes CDR1 ENHRY and CDR2 SYGVKD. This CDR3 spans 14 amino acids. Deletions cut 1 base from V and 4 bases from J, with 10 bases between. CDR3 region: CAISEFLGSTEAFF. DNA for the CDR3: TGTGCCATCAGTGAGTTTTTAGGGAGCACTGAAGCTTTCTTT.

V and J are TRBV29-1 and TRBJ1-1; D perhaps matches TRBD1 (5 bases). Germline values: CDR1 SQVTM, CDR2 ANQGSEA. V was trimmed by 0 bases and J by 1 base, leaving 12 bases between them. The CDR3 length is 15 residues. DNA for the CDR3: TGCAGCGTTGAAGATCTTGGCAGGGCGAACACTGAAGCTTTCTTT. Translating it yields CSVEDLGRANTEAFF.

This clone was picked up one time. This sequence joins TRBV11-2 and TRBJ2-7; no definite D call. V lost 1 base, J lost 6 bases, and 13 bases lay in between. The germline V gene encodes CDR1 SGHAT and CDR2 FQNNGV. CDR3 size: 14 residues. The CDR3 spells CASSLGAPYSEQYF. The DNA for the CDR3 is TGTGCCAGCAGCTTAGGGGCCCCCTACTCCGAGCAGTACTTC.

This clone has a handful of counts. The chain couples TRBV20-1 to TRBJ1-1; D not resolved. CDR3 length: 13 amino acids. Trimming shortened V by 3 bases and J by 6 bases, and 14 bases separated the two germline ends. The germline gives CDR1 DFQATT, CDR2 SNEGSKA (reference sequence). The DNA for the CDR3 is TGCAGTGCTAGTCGGGGTACAAGCTCTGAAGCTTTCTTT. It codes for CSASRGTSSEAFF.

The V gene is TRBV30, the J gene TRBJ1-5; D call uncertain. The CDR3 has 14 residues. V lost 0 bases and J 3 bases, leaving 9 bases between the germline ends. Germline values: CDR1 GTSNPN, CDR2 SVGIG (reference sequence). CDR3 nucleotide sequence: TGTGCCTGGAGTGTGGGCAGCTCCAATCAGCCCCAGCATTTT. Encoded protein: CAWSVGSSNQPQHF.

As to this clone: Other DNA variants within this sample encode the same CDR3. The gene calls are TRBV18 and TRBJ2-5, with a weak D call TRBD2 (6 bases). CDR1 and CDR2 from the germline V gene are KGHSH and LQKENI. V was cut by 3 bases and J by 4 bases, with 6 bases left in between. The CDR3 loop spans 12 amino acids. CDR3 protein: CASSPGRETQYF. Here the CDR3 DNA reads TGTGCCAGCTCACCCGGGAGAGAGACCCAGTACTTC. Variable domain in full (rest from reference TRBV18 and TRBJ2-5): NAGVMQNPRHLVRRRGQEARLRCSPMKGHSHVYWYRQLPEEGLKFMVYLQKENIIDESGMPKERFSAEFPKEGPSILRIQQVVRGDSAAYFCASSPGRETQYFGPGTRLLVL.

This rearrangement joins TRBV10-3 to TRBJ2-4, with 9 positions matching TRBD1. Germline trimming cut 6 bases from V and 6 bases from J; bases unmatched to any gene: 3. This CDR3 spans 13 amino acids. Germline V gives CDR1 ENHRY, CDR2 SYGVKD. The CDR3 region has the DNA TGTGCCATCAGCCCACAGGGGGCAAACATTCAGTACTTC. It is translated as CAISPQGANIQYF.

The chain recombines TRBV10-3 with TRBJ1-1; 7 bases align to TRBD1. This CDR3 comprises 11 residues. Germline CDR1 and CDR2: ENHRY and SYGVKD. Trimming took 6 bases from V and 8 from J; bases not matched to a gene: 3. For the CDR3, the DNA is TGTGCCATCAGGACGACAGGGGAAGCTTTCTTT. Translated, it gives CAIRTTGEAFF.

The CDR3 reads CASKRQGDGNQPQHF. The CDR3 region has the DNA TGTGCCAGCAAAAGACAGGGGGATGGCAATCAGCCCCAGCATTTT. The rearrangement joins TRBV2 to TRBJ1-5; TRBD1 agrees at 9 bases. Trimming removed 7 bases from V and 2 bases from J; junction bases left unmatched: 6. The germline CDR1 and CDR2 sequences are SNHLY and FYNNEI. This CDR3 has 15 amino acids. Looking up the rest from reference TRBV2 and TRBJ1-5 gives the full variable domain: EPEVTQTPSHQVTQMGQEVILRCVPISNHLYFYWYRQILGQKVEFLVSFYNNEISEKSEIFDDQFSVERPDGSNFTLKIRSTKLEDSAMYFCASKRQGDGNQPQHFGDGTRLSIL.

This clone was found once. The chain couples TRBV19 to TRBJ1-2; 7 positions match TRBD1. The CDR3 sequence is 15 residues long. Germline CDR1 and CDR2: LNHDA and SQIVND (reference sequence). Trimming cost V 5 bases and J 5 bases; bases outside gene matches: 11. This CDR3 reads CASSAETGWDYGYTF. Written as DNA, the CDR3 is TGTGCCAGTAGTGCCGAGACAGGGTGGGATTATGGCTACACCTTC.

This clone was picked up a small number of times. The rearrangement joins TRBV10-3 to TRBJ1-1, with TRBD1 matching over 9 bases. CDR1 and CDR2 (germline): ENHRY, SYGVKD. Trimming at V came to 11 bases and at J to 0 bases, leaving 4 bases not matched to a gene. The CDR3 runs to 13 residues. For the CDR3, the DNA is TGTGCCGCCCGGACAGGGGTGAACACTGAAGCTTTCTTT. This gives the protein CAARTGVNTEAFF.